Below are 5 T cell receptor beta chains sequenced from a single sample in a study of blood T cell repertoires in COVID-19 (dated by TCRdb to 2018 to 2021). Libraries were prepared through the immunoSEQ multiplex PCR assay. TCRdb took this table from immuneACCESS and kept in-frame rearrangements with V and J called. Such tables lack part of the clones; where checked against another copy, unresolved V genes explain under half of the gap, and the rest is unexplained. For this sample the table gives 450,000 to 500,000 clones, of which 75% to 90% were detected only once. Roughly 0.7% of the sample is taken by the ten largest. Sequencing used PBMCs or T cells enriched from blood (not recorded which). The origin of the receptors is a woman between 18 and 30 years old who had recovered from COVID-19.

This clone was found once. V gene TRBV5-1 combines with J gene TRBJ2-3, with a possible D match to TRBD1 (5 bases). The CDR3 loop spans 14 amino acids. Trimming removed 0 bases at V and 4 bases at J, with 9 bases between. CDR1 and CDR2 (germline): SGHRS, YFSETQ. As DNA, the CDR3 is TGCGCCAGCAGCTTGGCAGGGCCCCCAGATACGCAGTATTTT. Encoded protein: CASSLAGPPDTQYF.

V is TRBV3-1 (or the pseudogene TRBV3-2) and J is TRBJ1-2; unclear D gene. Germline V gene data show CDR1 as LGHDT and CDR2 as YNNKEL (reference sequence). Trimming shortened V by 0 bases and J by 7 bases, and 9 bases separated the two germline ends. The CDR3 sequence is 13 residues long. CDR3 residues: CASSQDPGGGYTF. In DNA, the CDR3 is TGTGCCAGCAGCCAAGATCCAGGAGGTGGCTACACCTTC.

The chain carries TRBV7-2 and TRBJ1-6; tentatively, D is TRBD1 (5 bases). The CDR3 sequence is 15 residues long. CDR1 and CDR2 (germline): SGHTA, FQGNSA. Trimming removed 2 bases from V and 8 bases from J, with 13 bases in between. CDR3 bases: TGTGCCAGCAGCTTATCTGGACAAGGTGATTCACCCCTCCACTTT. Its translation is CASSLSGQGDSPLHF.

This clone was seen once. V and J are TRBV27 and TRBJ1-2, with D possibly matching TRBD1 (5 bases). The CDR3 is 13 residues long. Germline-derived CDR1 and CDR2 are MNHEY and SMNVEV (reference sequence). V was pared by 2 bases and J by 6 bases, with 10 bases between. CDR3 DNA: TGTGCCAGCAGTTTAGCGGGGGGTGATGGCTACACCTTC. It encodes CASSLAGGDGYTF.

This rearrangement joins TRBV7-2 to TRBJ2-7, with 11 bases that match TRBD2. J lost 2 bases, V lost 5 bases, and 5 bases had no gene match. This CDR3 has 15 residues. Germline V gene data show CDR1 as SGHTA and CDR2 as FQGNSA. CDR3 DNA sequence: TGTGCCAGCAGCCAGACTAGCGGGGAGACCTACGAGCAGTACTTC. It specifies CASSQTSGETYEQYF. The variable domain in full, with the rest retrieved from reference TRBV7-2 and TRBJ2-7, is GAGVSQSPSNKVTEKGKDVELRCDPISGHTALYWYRQSLGQGLEFLIYFQGNSAPDKSGLPSDRFSAERTGGSVSTLTIQRTQQEDSAVYLCASSQTSGETYEQYFGPGTRLTVT.